This TCR beta chain was retrieved from a study of T cell repertoires in cytomegalovirus infection. Study-wide points: Within the response measured ex vivo, HLA-C-restricted CMV-specific TCR beta clonotypes were dominant.

This clonotype has just a few counts. Its antigen remains unidentified. TCRdb redid the calling of the reads with MiXCR, one entry per CDR3 protein. The sample lists about 530,000 distinct CDR3 sequences, about 26% occurring once. In germline, CDR1 is DFQATT, CDR2 SNEGSKA (reference sequence). CDR3 size: 13 residues. V dropped 4 bases and J dropped 2 bases, with 10 bases sitting between them. Sequenced: PBMCs. The chain links TRBV20-1 to TRBJ2-3; D gene uncertain. The source of this sequence is a human donor in good health (CMV status not recorded). Some clones in this sample may be carry-over from other donors' samples. The CDR3 DNA reads as TGCAGTGCTATCGGCCCGAACACAGATACGCAGTATTTT. Translated, it gives CSAIGPNTDTQYF.